Below, 25 T cell receptor beta chains from the same sample are listed, as sequenced in a study of a mutant IDH1 vaccine in newly diagnosed glioma. Time point of the sample: week 47, end of study. The vaccine gave 300 ug of a 20-mer mutant IDH1 peptide subcutaneously per dose. TCRdb keeps only in-frame clones here, not all; method: immunoSEQ multiplex PCR. The repertoire holds 56,000 or so clones, less than 85% seen once, with around 4.9% in the top ten. The antigens these receptors bind are not known. Material: PBMCs, obtained from a glioma patient whose treatment included an IDH1 peptide vaccine. The receptor source for this set is a woman in her thirties or forties with glioma. Some clones in this sample may be carry-over from other donors' samples.

The J gene is TRBJ2-7, the V gene TRBV29-1; TRBD1 might be the D (6 bases). The germline V gene has CDR1 SQVTM and CDR2 ANQGSEA. The CDR3 sequence is 13 residues long. The V and J ends lost 4 bases and 5 bases respectively, with 15 bases between them. CDR3 sequence (DNA): TGCAGCGTTGTTTGTTGCAGGGGCAACGAGCAGTACTTC. The encoded protein is CSVVCCRGNEQYF.

This chain connects TRBV4-3 to TRBJ1-1; no definite D call. The germline V gene encodes CDR1 LGHNA and CDR2 YSLEER. The germline V and J ends were trimmed by 0 bases and 1 base, with 6 bases remaining between them. The CDR3 extends over 14 amino acids. The CDR3 nucleotides are TGCGCCAGCAGCCAAGAGCAAGGGAACACTGAAGCTTTCTTT. Protein product: CASSQEQGNTEAFF.

This clone was found a few times. The CDR3 spells CASSQDSRGAQFYEQYF. In nucleotides, the CDR3 is TGCGCCAGCAGCCAAGATTCCCGGGGGGCCCAATTCTACGAGCAGTACTTC. The chain couples TRBV4-1 to TRBJ2-7; perhaps TRBD2 as D (7 bases). This CDR3 has 17 residues. Germline V gene lookup returns CDR1 MGHRA and CDR2 YSYEKL. The V end was cut by 0 bases, the J end by 3 bases, with 18 bases between.

This clone turned up a few times. V gene TRBV30 combines with J gene TRBJ1-2; 9 nucleotides agree with TRBD1. The V segment lost 3 bases and the J segment 2 bases; nucleotides outside the gene matches: 7. This CDR3 has 15 amino acids. Germline V gene sequence: CDR1 GTSNPN, CDR2 SVGIG (reference sequence). The CDR3 DNA reads as TGTGCCTGGAGGCGGGACAGGGCTGTAAACTATGGCTACACCTTC. This codes for CAWRRDRAVNYGYTF. Supplemented by reference TRBV30 and TRBJ1-2, the full variable domain reads SQTIHQWPATLVQPVGSPLSLECTVEGTSNPNLYWYRQAAGRGLQLLFYSVGIGQISSEVPQNLSASRPQDRQFILSSKKLLLSDSGFYLCAWRRDRAVNYGYTFGSGTRLTVV.

The rearrangement joins TRBV5-1 to TRBJ2-3; possibly TRBD1 for D (6 bases). CDR3 size: 15 residues. V was pared by 4 bases and J by 5 bases, with 17 bases between. Germline V CDR1 and CDR2: SGHRS, YFSETQ. The CDR3 nucleotides are TGCGCCAGCAGCCCTAGGGACACCTTTAGAGATACGCAGTATTTT. Translated, it gives CASSPRDTFRDTQYF.

V is TRBV7-2 and J is TRBJ1-4; D may be TRBD1 (5 bases). CDR1 SGHTA and CDR2 FQGNSA come from the germline V gene. The length of the CDR3 is 12 residues. V dropped 4 bases and J dropped 7 bases, with 7 bases sitting between them. This CDR3 is CASSSGREKLFF. For the CDR3, the DNA is TGTGCCAGCAGCTCGGGACGTGAAAAACTGTTTTTT.

This chain connects TRBV2 to TRBJ1-2; possible D gene TRBD1, 5 bases. CDR1 SNHLY and CDR2 FYNNEI come from the germline V gene. V gave up 4 bases and J gave up 1 base, with 10 bases separating them. This CDR3 comprises 14 residues. The CDR3 spells CASSGQLGNYGYTF. The CDR3, as DNA: TGTGCCAGCAGTGGACAGCTGGGTAACTATGGCTACACCTTC.

CDR3 DNA: TGTGCTAGTGGTTGGACTCCCGCACGGAACACTGAAGCTTTCTTT. It specifies CASGWTPARNTEAFF. The chain has TRBV12-5 and TRBJ1-1, with D unresolved. The CDR3 loop spans 15 amino acids. V was shortened by 4 bases and J by 1 base, with 13 bases between the two germline ends. Germline CDR1 and CDR2: LGHNT and FRNRAP.

The chain links TRBV7-9 to TRBJ2-5; TRBD2 might be the D (6 bases). CDR1 is SEHNR, CDR2 FQNEAQ, per germline (reference sequence). With 5 bases removed from V and 4 bases from J, the gap between germline ends came to 17 bases. There are 15 residues in the CDR3. In DNA form, the CDR3 reads TGTGCCAGCAGCCGGGGCATACTAGCTGGAGAGACCCAGTACTTC. Translating it yields CASSRGILAGETQYF.

This rearrangement joins TRBV7-3 to TRBJ2-2; D may be TRBD1 (5 bases). The CDR3 contains 15 residues. Germline CDR1 and CDR2: SGHTA and FQGTGA. V was shortened by 2 bases and J by 1 base, with 8 bases between the two germline ends. CDR3 region: CASSLWQGNTGELFF. The CDR3 DNA reads TGTGCCAGCAGCTTATGGCAGGGGAACACCGGGGAGCTGTTTTTT.

V is TRBV1 and J is TRBJ2-2; TRBD2 was called by the table and not checked on the DNA. TRBV1 counts as a pseudogene. This CDR3 comprises 21 residues. The DNA of the CDR3 is TGCACCAGCAGCCAGGAACGATCTATCCTTTGGACTCACGACGCGACCGGGGAGCTGTTTTTT. This translates into CTSSQERSILWTHDATGELFF.

This chain joins TRBV14 and TRBJ2-1, with unresolved D. Between the trimmed V and J ends, which lost 3 bases and 8 bases, there was a span of 11 bases. This CDR3 is built from 13 residues. Germline CDR1 reads SGHDN; CDR2 reads FVKESK. As DNA, the CDR3 is TGTGCCAGCAGCCAGGTTGATAGGTATGAGCAGTTCTTC. Protein product: CASSQVDRYEQFF.

The chain employs TRBV7-9 and TRBJ2-3; 7 bases fit TRBD1. The V gene end was trimmed by 1 base and the J gene end by 4 bases; junction bases not matched to a gene: 8. The germline V gene encodes CDR1 SEHNR and CDR2 FQNEAQ (reference sequence). The CDR3 is made up of 16 amino acids. For the CDR3, the DNA is TGTGCCAGCAGCTTAGTCCTAAACAGGGGCGCAGATACGCAGTATTTT. It specifies CASSLVLNRGADTQYF.

The chain links TRBV6-1 to TRBJ1-5; the match to TRBD1 covers 8 bases. The J segment lost 4 bases and the V segment lost 8 bases, leaving 4 bases of the junction unmatched. The CDR3 totals 13 residues. Germline V lookup: CDR1 MNHNS, CDR2 SASEGT. The CDR3 DNA follows: TGTGCCAGCCTACAGGGGGGGAATCAGCCCCAGCATTTT. As protein: CASLQGGNQPQHF.

This chain connects TRBV30 to TRBJ1-4, with 10 nucleotides matching TRBD1. The germline CDR1 and CDR2 sequences are GTSNPN and SVGIG (reference sequence). This CDR3 has 16 amino acids. With V trimmed by 2 bases and J by 5 bases, 8 bases remained unmatched. The CDR3 coding sequence is TGTGCCTGGAGTTTAAGGTTGGGACAGGGGAATGAAAAACTGTTTTTT. Protein: CAWSLRLGQGNEKLFF.

Here the CDR3 DNA reads TGTGCCAGCACGCAGGGTTTCCGACCTAATTCACCCCTCCACTTT. It is translated as CASTQGFRPNSPLHF. The chain carries TRBV5-8 and TRBJ1-6; perhaps TRBD1 as D (5 bases). Deletions cut 6 bases from V and 6 bases from J, with 16 bases between. Germline V gene data show CDR1 as SGHTS and CDR2 as YDEGEE. The CDR3 extends over 15 amino acids.

The chain uses TRBV6-5 and TRBJ1-1; unclear D gene. Germline CDR1 and CDR2: MNHEY and SVGAGI. The CDR3 has 14 amino acids. The V end lost 3 bases, the J end lost 2 bases, and 10 bases lay between the germline ends. The CDR3 here is CASSYRQFNTEAFF. CDR3 coding DNA: TGTGCCAGCAGTTATAGGCAGTTCAACACTGAAGCTTTCTTT.

The chain is built from TRBV6-5 and TRBJ2-2; 9 nucleotides line up with TRBD1. J lost 1 base, V lost 4 bases, and 4 bases had no gene match. This CDR3 contains 16 residues. Germline V gene lookup returns CDR1 MNHEY and CDR2 SVGAGI. In DNA form, the CDR3 reads TGTGCCAGCAGTTCGCCGACAGGGGGGAACACCGGGGAGCTGTTTTTT. It yields the protein CASSSPTGGNTGELFF.

This chain uses TRBV29-1 with TRBJ1-2; TRBD1 might be the D (6 bases). CDR1 and CDR2 from the germline V gene are SQVTM and ANQGSEA. The V end was cut by 6 bases, the J end by 8 bases, with 10 bases between. The CDR3 contains 10 residues. The CDR3 DNA follows: TGCAGCGTCGACGGGGGCGGCTACACCTTC. Translated, it gives CSVDGGGYTF.

The chain is built from TRBV7-2 and TRBJ1-1, with D possibly being TRBD1 (5 bases). CDR1 is SGHTA, CDR2 FQGNSA, per germline. Trimming cost V 5 bases and J 3 bases, with 16 bases left between them. CDR3 size: 15 residues. The CDR3 region has the DNA TGTGCCAGCAGCCGCCGCACAGGAGGCGACACTGAAGCTTTCTTT. It translates to CASSRRTGGDTEAFF.

The chain is built from TRBV2 and TRBJ2-7; no firm D call. This CDR3 has 15 residues. Deletions cut 0 bases from V and 3 bases from J, with 12 bases between. Germline assignment: CDR1 SNHLY and CDR2 FYNNEI. This CDR3 reads CASSEAPAVSYEQYF. The CDR3 nucleotides read TGTGCCAGCAGTGAAGCACCCGCGGTCAGCTACGAGCAGTACTTC. The full variable domain, its missing parts supplied by reference TRBV2 and TRBJ2-7, is EPEVTQTPSHQVTQMGQEVILRCVPISNHLYFYWYRQILGQKVEFLVSFYNNEISEKSEIFDDQFSVERPDGSNFTLKIRSTKLEDSAMYFCASSEAPAVSYEQYFGPGTRLTVT.

The V call is TRBV18, the J call TRBJ2-2; 8 nucleotides match TRBD2. The CDR3 totals 16 residues. Germline V gene data show CDR1 as KGHSH and CDR2 as LQKENI. Trimming removed 3 bases from V and 5 bases from J; junction bases left unmatched: 8. DNA for the CDR3: TGTGCCAGCTCACCCCAGAGCGGGGGAGCAACCGGGGAGCTGTTTTTT. Protein sequence: CASSPQSGGATGELFF.

The table lists this clone with a few counts. V and J are TRBV6-5 and TRBJ2-7, with 10 bases aligning to TRBD1. Trimming at V came to 6 bases and at J to 13 bases, leaving 12 bases not matched to a gene. The germline gives CDR1 MNHEY, CDR2 SVGAGI. This CDR3 is built from 13 residues. The CDR3 nucleotides are TGTGCCAGCAGGCCCCCGGGACAGGGGCCCATTTACTTC. Encoded protein: CASRPPGQGPIYF.

The gene calls are TRBV9 and TRBJ1-4; no clear D. Germline values: CDR1 SGDLS, CDR2 YYNGEE. The V and J ends lost 4 bases and 7 bases respectively, with 11 bases between them. This CDR3 has 13 residues. In DNA, the CDR3 is TGTGCCAGCAGCCCCTATTGGGGTGAAAAACTGTTTTTT. As protein: CASSPYWGEKLFF.

The genes are TRBV7-2 and TRBJ2-1; 12 bases map to TRBD1. The junction had 15 bases not matched to a gene; V was cut back by 5 bases and J by 10 bases. Germline CDR1 SGHTA, CDR2 FQGNSA. The CDR3 covers 17 residues. CDR3 region: CASSLTSGTGGPWEQFF. Here the CDR3 DNA reads TGTGCCAGCAGCCTAACTTCCGGGACAGGGGGCCCGTGGGAGCAGTTCTTC.